This entry concerns a single T cell receptor (beta chain). Its matching antigen is unknown. The data originate from a study of T cell responses to AZD1222 COVID-19 vaccine. On the study more broadly: Both about-4-week and about-12-week second-dose recipients were combined.

This CDR3 has 14 residues. The table came from immunoSEQ multiplex PCR; TCRdb's copy has only in-frame clones and leaves some out. The table has 150,000 to 200,000 clones, around 95% seen once. General observations from the study: In all cases, repertoires were sampled only after the peak T cell response. Donors were largely white British and mainly female; clonal diversity was possibly underestimated. At 160-218 and 743-854, vaccine-associated CD4 TCRs were dominant, and they spanned spike.

The sequencing used peripheral blood, collected on day 0 of AZD1222 vaccination. This clonotype was sampled from an adult in good health. The chain carries TRBV21-1 and TRBJ1-6; whether TRBD1, the table's D call, matches the DNA was not checked. TRBV21-1 is a pseudogene locus. In DNA form, the CDR3 reads TGTGCCAGCATCTGGACAGGAAATAATTCACCCCTCCACTTT. Its protein product is CASIWTGNNSPLHF.